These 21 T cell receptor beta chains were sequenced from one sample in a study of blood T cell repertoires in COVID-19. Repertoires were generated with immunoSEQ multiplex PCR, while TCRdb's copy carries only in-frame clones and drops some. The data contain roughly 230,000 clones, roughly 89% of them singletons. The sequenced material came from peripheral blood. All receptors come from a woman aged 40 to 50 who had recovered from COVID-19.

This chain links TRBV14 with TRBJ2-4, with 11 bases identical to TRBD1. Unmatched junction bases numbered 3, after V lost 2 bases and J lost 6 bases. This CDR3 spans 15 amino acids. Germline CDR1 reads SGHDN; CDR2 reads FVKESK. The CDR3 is CASSQLGTGGNIQYF. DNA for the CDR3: TGTGCCAGCAGCCAACTCGGGACAGGGGGAAACATTCAGTACTTC.

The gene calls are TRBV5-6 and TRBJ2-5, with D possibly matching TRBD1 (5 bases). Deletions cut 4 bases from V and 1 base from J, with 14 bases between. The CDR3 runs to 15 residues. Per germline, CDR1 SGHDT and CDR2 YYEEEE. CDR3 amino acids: CASSLPLGLQETQYF. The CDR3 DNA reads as TGTGCCAGCAGCCTACCCTTGGGGCTCCAAGAGACCCAGTACTTC. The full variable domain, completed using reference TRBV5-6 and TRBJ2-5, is DAGVTQSPTHLIKTRGQQVTLRCSPKSGHDTVSWYQQALGQGPQFIFQYYEEEERQRGNFPDRFSGHQFPNYSSELNVNALLLGDSALYLCASSLPLGLQETQYFGPGTRLLVL.

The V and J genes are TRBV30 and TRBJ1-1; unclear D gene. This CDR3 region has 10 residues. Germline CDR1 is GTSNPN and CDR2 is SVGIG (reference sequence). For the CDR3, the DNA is TGTGCTGCCGCCTCCCCCGGAGCTTTCTTT. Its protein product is CAAASPGAFF.

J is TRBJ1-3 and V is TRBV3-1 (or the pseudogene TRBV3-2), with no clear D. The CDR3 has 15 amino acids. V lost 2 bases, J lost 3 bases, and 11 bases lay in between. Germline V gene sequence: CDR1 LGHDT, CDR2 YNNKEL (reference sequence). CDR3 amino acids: CASSQQEGLGNTIYF. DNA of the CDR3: TGTGCCAGCAGCCAACAGGAGGGTCTTGGAAACACCATATATTTT.

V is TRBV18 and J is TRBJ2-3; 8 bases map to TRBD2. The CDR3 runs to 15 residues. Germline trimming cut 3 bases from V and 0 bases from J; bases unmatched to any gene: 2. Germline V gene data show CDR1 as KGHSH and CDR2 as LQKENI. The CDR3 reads CASSPPSGSTDTQYF. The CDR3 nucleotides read TGTGCCAGCTCACCCCCTAGCGGGAGCACAGATACGCAGTATTTT.

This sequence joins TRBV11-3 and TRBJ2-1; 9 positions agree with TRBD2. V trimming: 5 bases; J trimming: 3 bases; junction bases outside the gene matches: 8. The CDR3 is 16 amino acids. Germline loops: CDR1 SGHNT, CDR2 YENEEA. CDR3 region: CASSLGGGRDYNEQFF. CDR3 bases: TGTGCCAGCAGCCTAGGGGGCGGGAGGGACTACAATGAGCAGTTCTTC.

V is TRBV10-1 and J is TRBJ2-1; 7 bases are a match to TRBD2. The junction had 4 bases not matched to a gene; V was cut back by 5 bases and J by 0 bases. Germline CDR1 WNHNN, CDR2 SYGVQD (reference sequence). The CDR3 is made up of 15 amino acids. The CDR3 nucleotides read TGCGCCAGCAGTTCGGGGGGAAGCTCCTACAATGAGCAGTTCTTC. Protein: CASSSGGSSYNEQFF.

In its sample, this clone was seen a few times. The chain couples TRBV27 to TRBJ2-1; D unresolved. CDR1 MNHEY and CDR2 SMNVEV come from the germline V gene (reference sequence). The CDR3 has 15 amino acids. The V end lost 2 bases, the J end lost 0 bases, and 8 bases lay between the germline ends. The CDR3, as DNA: TGTGCCAGCAGTTTAGACACCCCCTCCTACAATGAGCAGTTCTTC. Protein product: CASSLDTPSYNEQFF.

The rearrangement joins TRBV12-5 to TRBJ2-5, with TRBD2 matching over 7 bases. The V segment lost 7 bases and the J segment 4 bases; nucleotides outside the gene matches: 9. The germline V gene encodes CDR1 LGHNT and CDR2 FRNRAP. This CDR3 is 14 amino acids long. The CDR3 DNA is TGTGCTAGTGCTTTAGCGGGTACGGTAGAGACCCAGTACTTC. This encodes CASALAGTVETQYF. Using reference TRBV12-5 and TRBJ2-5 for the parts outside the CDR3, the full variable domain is DARVTQTPRHKVTEMGQEVTMRCQPILGHNTVFWYRQTMMQGLELLAYFRNRAPLDDSGMPKDRFSAEMPDATLATLKIQPSEPRDSAVYFCASALAGTVETQYFGPGTRLLVL.

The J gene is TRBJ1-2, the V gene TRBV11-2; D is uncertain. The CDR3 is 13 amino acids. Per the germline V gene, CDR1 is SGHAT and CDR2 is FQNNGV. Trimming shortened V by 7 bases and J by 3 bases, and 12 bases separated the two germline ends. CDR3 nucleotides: TGTGCCAGCACCAAGGAGCGAGACTATGGCTACACCTTC. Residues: CASTKERDYGYTF.

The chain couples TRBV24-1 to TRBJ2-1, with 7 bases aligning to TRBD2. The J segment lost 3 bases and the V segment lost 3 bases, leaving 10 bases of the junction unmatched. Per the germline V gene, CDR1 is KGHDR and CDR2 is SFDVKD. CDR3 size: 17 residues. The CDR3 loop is CATSDRTVGRNYNEQFF. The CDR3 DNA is TGTGCCACCAGTGATCGTACTGTCGGGAGGAACTACAATGAGCAGTTCTTC.

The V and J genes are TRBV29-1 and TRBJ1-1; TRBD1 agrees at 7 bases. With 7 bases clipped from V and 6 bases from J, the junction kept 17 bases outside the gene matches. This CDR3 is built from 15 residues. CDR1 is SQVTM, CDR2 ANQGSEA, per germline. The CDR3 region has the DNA TGCAGCGCGGTACAAGGGGGCGGTGGTTTATCTGAAGCTTTCTTT. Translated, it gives CSAVQGGGGLSEAFF. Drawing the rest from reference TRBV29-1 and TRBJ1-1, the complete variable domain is SAVISQKPSRDICQRGTSLTIQCQVDSQVTMMFWYRQQPGQSLTLIATANQGSEATYESGFVIDKFPISRPNLTFSTLTVSNMSPEDSSIYLCSAVQGGGGLSEAFFGQGTRLTVV.

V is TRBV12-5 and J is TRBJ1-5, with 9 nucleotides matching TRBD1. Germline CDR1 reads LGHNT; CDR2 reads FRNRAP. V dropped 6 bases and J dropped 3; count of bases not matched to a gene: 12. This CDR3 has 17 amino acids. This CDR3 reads CASGSPGDRAVNQPQHF. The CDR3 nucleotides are TGTGCTAGTGGCTCCCCCGGGGACAGGGCGGTCAATCAGCCCCAGCATTTT.

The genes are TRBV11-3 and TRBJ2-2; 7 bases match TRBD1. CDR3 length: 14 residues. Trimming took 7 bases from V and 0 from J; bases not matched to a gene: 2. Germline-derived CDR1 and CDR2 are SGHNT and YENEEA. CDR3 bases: TGTGCCAGCAAGGGACAGACGAACACCGGGGAGCTGTTTTTT. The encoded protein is CASKGQTNTGELFF.

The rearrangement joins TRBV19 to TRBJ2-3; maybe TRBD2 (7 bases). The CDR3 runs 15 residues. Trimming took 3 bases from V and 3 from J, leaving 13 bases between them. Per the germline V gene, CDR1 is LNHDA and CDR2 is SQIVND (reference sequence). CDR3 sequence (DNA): TGTGCCAGTAGTATTCGGGGGGCGGGGACAGATACGCAGTATTTT. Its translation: CASSIRGAGTDTQYF.

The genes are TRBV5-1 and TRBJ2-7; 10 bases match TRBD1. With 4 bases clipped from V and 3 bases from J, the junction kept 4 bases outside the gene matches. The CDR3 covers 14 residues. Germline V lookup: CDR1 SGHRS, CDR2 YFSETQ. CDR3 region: CASSPGQGSYEQYF. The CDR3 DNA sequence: TGCGCCAGCAGCCCGGGACAGGGGAGCTACGAGCAGTACTTC.

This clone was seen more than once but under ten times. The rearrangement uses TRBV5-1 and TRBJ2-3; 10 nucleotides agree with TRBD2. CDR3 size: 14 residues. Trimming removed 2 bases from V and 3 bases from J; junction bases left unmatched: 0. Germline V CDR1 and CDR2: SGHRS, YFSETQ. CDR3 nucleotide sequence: TGCGCCAGCAGCTTTAGCGGGGGGACAGATACGCAGTATTTT. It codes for CASSFSGGTDTQYF.

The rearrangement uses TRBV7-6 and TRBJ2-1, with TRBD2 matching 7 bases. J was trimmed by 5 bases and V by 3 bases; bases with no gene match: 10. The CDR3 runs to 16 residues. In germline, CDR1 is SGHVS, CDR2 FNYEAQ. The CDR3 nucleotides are TGTGCCAGCAGCTTTTATGACGGGAGGCACCACAATGAGCAGTTCTTC. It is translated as CASSFYDGRHHNEQFF.

The CDR3 sequence is CASSESPGLWGADTQYF. The CDR3 bases are TGCGCCAGCAGTGAGTCCCCAGGCCTTTGGGGAGCAGATACGCAGTATTTT. The genes are TRBV10-1 and TRBJ2-3, with D possibly being TRBD2 (5 bases). CDR3 size: 17 residues. Looked up from germline, CDR1 is WNHNN and CDR2 is SYGVQD (reference sequence). V lost 0 bases and J lost 4, with 17 bases in between.

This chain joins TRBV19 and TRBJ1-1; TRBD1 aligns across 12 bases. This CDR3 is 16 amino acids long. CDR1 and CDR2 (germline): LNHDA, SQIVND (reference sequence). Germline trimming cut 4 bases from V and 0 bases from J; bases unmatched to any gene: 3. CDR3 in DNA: TGTGCCAGTAGTAAGGGACAGGGGGCCGTGAACACTGAAGCTTTCTTT. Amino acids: CASSKGQGAVNTEAFF.

CDR3 protein: CASSQDSGPPYEQYF. The CDR3 DNA sequence: TGTGCCAGCAGCCAGGATTCGGGTCCACCTTACGAGCAGTACTTC. This rearrangement joins TRBV3-1 (or the pseudogene TRBV3-2) to TRBJ2-7, with D unclear. The CDR3 sequence is 15 residues long. Germline loops: CDR1 LGHDT, CDR2 YNNKEL (reference sequence). Trimming shortened V by 3 bases and J by 4 bases, and 16 bases separated the two germline ends.